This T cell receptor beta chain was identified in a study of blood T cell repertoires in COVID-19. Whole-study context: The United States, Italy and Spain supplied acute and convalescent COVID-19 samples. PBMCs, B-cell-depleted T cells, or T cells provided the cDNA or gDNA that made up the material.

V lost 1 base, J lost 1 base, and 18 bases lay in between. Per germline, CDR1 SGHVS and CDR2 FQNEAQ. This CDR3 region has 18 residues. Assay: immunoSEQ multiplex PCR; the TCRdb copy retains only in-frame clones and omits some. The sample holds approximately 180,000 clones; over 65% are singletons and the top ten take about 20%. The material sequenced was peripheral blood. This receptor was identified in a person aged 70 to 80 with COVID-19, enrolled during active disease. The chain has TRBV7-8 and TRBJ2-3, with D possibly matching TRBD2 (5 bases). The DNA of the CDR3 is TGTGCCAGCAGCTTAGGGCCCGCTCAGCGGCCGCGCACAGATACGCAGTATTTT. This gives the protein CASSLGPAQRPRTDTQYF.